The present entry profiles one T cell receptor (beta chain) with its context. Its antigen is not known. CD8 cells classed as naive were CD45RO-negative and positively selected for CCR7, excluding terminally differentiated effector memory CD45RA+ cells. Recent acute infections and vaccinations were absent in the healthy HIV-negative adult donors. Trimming took 1 base from V and 2 from J, leaving 9 bases between them. CDR1 and CDR2 (germline): SGHAT, FQNNGV. This CDR3 is built from 14 residues. The repertoire was sequenced with immunoSEQ multiplex PCR; TCRdb's copy has only in-frame clones and lacks some. The sample lists over 800,000 clones; nearly 95% were seen once. The sample originates from a study of shared clonotypes between healthy human individuals. Findings and limits, study-wide: Shared across several donors were about 4.8% of the naive CD4 clonotypes. The donor pool, a small one, limited the genetic and exposure-history diversity represented. The four-donor shared clonotypes exceeded non-shared clonotypes in generation probability, with non-shared ones scoring lower.

The TCR originated in a man aged 25 to 40 in good health. The sequenced material came from naive CD8+ T cells sorted from blood. The V call is TRBV11-2, the J call TRBJ2-7; no clear D gene. The CDR3 protein is CASSLGDAAYEQYF. In nucleotides, the CDR3 is TGTGCCAGCAGCTTAGGGGATGCCGCCTACGAGCAGTACTTC. Supplemented by reference TRBV11-2 and TRBJ2-7, the full variable domain reads EAGVAQSPRYKIIEKRQSVAFWCNPISGHATLYWYQQILGQGPKLLIQFQNNGVVDDSQLPKDRFSAERLKGVDSTLKIQPAKLEDSAVYLCASSLGDAAYEQYFGPGTRLTVT.